This TCR beta chain was sequenced for a study of blood T cell repertoires in COVID-19. Only in-frame clones appear in the TCRdb table, and some are missing; sequencing was by immunoSEQ multiplex PCR. The sample contains approximately 100,000 clones, 81% of which appear only once. Material for sequencing was peripheral blood. This receptor was taken from a man in his 60s with acute or convalescent COVID-19.

CDR3 nucleotides: TGTGCCAGCAATCCACAGGGAGTGGGCACTGAAGCTTTCTTT. Protein: CASNPQGVGTEAFF. The rearrangement uses TRBV2 and TRBJ1-1, with a tentative D call TRBD1 (6 bases). V lost 7 bases and J lost 4, with 16 bases in between. This CDR3 is 14 amino acids long. CDR1 SNHLY and CDR2 FYNNEI come from the germline V gene.